These T cell receptor beta chains were read from a single sample in a study of CD8 T cells in acute hepatitis C reinfection. Profiling relied on immunoSEQ multiplex PCR, and the TCRdb table lists in-frame clones only, not all of them. The profile shows about 40,000 clones, around 85% of them singletons. Material: naive CD8+ T cells from PBMCs. The receptor source for this set is a woman aged 18-29 years who spontaneously cleared hepatitis C infection. Both conserved end residues are part of each CDR3. Fields, in order: V gene, clone size, J gene, D gene, CDR3 protein, CDR3 DNA. D genes are given only for firm matches. Clone size, where shown, is once, few, many, or a class for clones that have expanded.

V: TRBV5-6; size: .; J: TRBJ2-1; D: .; CDR3: CASSLLNNEQFF; DNA: TGTGCCAGCAGCTTACTTAACAATGAGCAGTTCTTC
V: TRBV2; size: .; J: TRBJ2-5; D: .; CDR3: CASSGGGTVTSTGETQYF; DNA: TGTGCCAGCAGTGGGGGGGGCACAGTTACCTCGACTGGGGAGACCCAGTACTTC
V: TRBV27; size: .; J: TRBJ1-2; D: TRBD1; CDR3: CASRLGGTGYYGYTF; DNA: TGTGCCAGCAGGCTCGGGGGGACAGGGTACTATGGCTACACCTTC
V: TRBV6-1; size: .; J: TRBJ2-3; D: .; CDR3: CASSEFPGGGTDTQYF; DNA: TGTGCCAGCAGTGAGTTCCCCGGGGGTGGCACAGATACGCAGTATTTT
V: TRBV2; size: .; J: TRBJ2-1; D: TRBD1; CDR3: CASGTEDYNEQFF; DNA: TGTGCCAGCGGGACAGAAGATTACAATGAGCAGTTCTTC
V: TRBV29-1; size: once; J: TRBJ1-2; D: .; CDR3: CSVGEGISYGYTF; DNA: TGCAGCGTTGGGGAAGGGATAAGCTATGGCTACACCTTC
V: TRBV27; size: few; J: TRBJ2-5; D: .; CDR3: CASSNSETQYF; DNA: TGTGCCAGCAGTAATTCGGAGACCCAGTACTTC
V: TRBV29-1; size: .; J: TRBJ1-1; D: .; CDR3: CSVEIVETFF; DNA: TGCAGCGTTGAGATTGTCGAAACTTTCTTT
V: TRBV5-1; size: .; J: TRBJ2-7; D: .; CDR3: CASRPGGSYEQYF; DNA: TGCGCCAGCAGGCCTGGGGGTTCCTACGAGCAGTACTTC
V: TRBV7-3; size: .; J: TRBJ2-3; D: .; CDR3: CASSSQTTDTQYF; DNA: TGTGCCAGCAGCTCGCAGACCACAGATACGCAGTATTTT
V: TRBV30; size: .; J: TRBJ2-5; D: TRBD2; CDR3: CACAFSPGLADQETQYF; DNA: TGTGCCTGCGCCTTCTCACCGGGACTAGCGGACCAAGAGACCCAGTACTTC
V: TRBV11-2; size: .; J: TRBJ2-5; D: .; CDR3: CASSLESFNYQETQYF; DNA: TGTGCCAGCAGCTTAGAGTCCTTCAACTACCAAGAGACCCAGTACTTC
V: TRBV4-1; size: .; J: TRBJ1-2; D: .; CDR3: CASSQTPQLANYGYTF; DNA: TGCGCCAGCAGCCAAACCCCTCAGTTAGCTAACTATGGCTACACCTTC
V: TRBV19; size: .; J: TRBJ1-5; D: .; CDR3: CASSRSPSNQPQHF; DNA: TGTGCCAGTAGTCGCAGCCCTAGCAATCAGCCCCAGCATTTT
V: TRBV9; size: once; J: TRBJ2-1; D: .; CDR3: CASSAGVELIF; DNA: TGTGCCAGCAGCGCCGGGGTGGAACTGATCTTC
V: TRBV6-6; size: .; J: TRBJ2-2; D: .; CDR3: CASSFFRGNTGELFF; DNA: TGTGCCAGCAGTTTTTTCAGAGGGAACACCGGGGAGCTGTTTTTT
V: TRBV27; size: .; J: TRBJ2-3; D: TRBD2; CDR3: CASSIRLAGKSTDTQYF; DNA: TGTGCCAGCAGTATCCGCCTAGCGGGGAAAAGCACAGATACGCAGTATTTT
V: TRBV5-6; size: once; J: TRBJ2-7; D: TRBD2; CDR3: CASSLGGTSGRPSYEQYF; DNA: TGTGCCAGCAGCTTGGGGGGGACTAGCGGGAGACCTTCCTACGAGCAGTACTTC
V: TRBV9; size: .; J: TRBJ2-1; D: .; CDR3: CASSLGGGTMEQFF; DNA: TGTGCCAGCAGCCTCGGTGGGGGGACGATGGAGCAGTTCTTC
V: TRBV6-5; size: .; J: TRBJ2-7; D: .; CDR3: CASSQTGTPEYEQYF; DNA: TGTGCCAGCAGTCAAACCGGGACCCCCGAATACGAGCAGTACTTC
V: TRBV30; size: .; J: TRBJ2-1; D: .; CDR3: CAWSIDRRNEQFF; DNA: TGTGCCTGGAGTATCGACAGGAGGAATGAGCAGTTCTTC
V: TRBV7-9; size: .; J: TRBJ2-5; D: .; CDR3: CASSFPKQGVQETQYF; DNA: TGTGCCAGCAGCTTCCCAAAACAGGGAGTACAAGAGACCCAGTACTTC
V: TRBV27; size: once; J: TRBJ2-3; D: .; CDR3: CASSLGGRGQYF; DNA: TGTGCCAGCAGTTTAGGGGGACGCGGGCAGTATTTT
V: TRBV2; size: few; J: TRBJ2-7; D: .; CDR3: CASSEAAYGAYEQYF; DNA: TGTGCCAGCAGTGAAGCAGCGTATGGCGCCTACGAGCAGTACTTC
V: TRBV7-8; size: .; J: TRBJ2-3; D: .; CDR3: CASSAWTGSSDTQYF; DNA: TGTGCCAGCAGCGCATGGACGGGGAGTTCAGATACGCAGTATTTT
V: TRBV7-9; size: .; J: TRBJ2-3; D: TRBD2; CDR3: CASSPGLAGVTDTQYF; DNA: TGTGCCAGCAGCCCCGGACTAGCGGGAGTAACAGATACGCAGTATTTT
V: TRBV5-6; size: .; J: TRBJ2-2; D: .; CDR3: CASSIIPGGFGELFF; DNA: TGTGCCAGCAGCATTATCCCCGGGGGCTTCGGGGAGCTGTTTTTT
V: TRBV9; size: .; J: TRBJ1-1; D: .; CDR3: CASSPRDNDGNTEAFF; DNA: TGTGCCAGCAGCCCCCGGGATAATGACGGCAACACTGAAGCTTTCTTT
V: TRBV11-2; size: .; J: TRBJ1-4; D: .; CDR3: CASSLGEKLFF; DNA: TGTGCCAGCAGCTTAGGTGAAAAACTGTTTTTT
V: TRBV6-5; size: few; J: TRBJ2-7; D: TRBD2; CDR3: CASSYWAGEAYEQYF; DNA: TGTGCCAGCAGTTACTGGGCGGGAGAGGCCTACGAGCAGTACTTC
V: TRBV9; size: .; J: TRBJ2-7; D: TRBD2; CDR3: CASSVGAGTKSSYEQYF; DNA: TGTGCCAGCAGCGTAGGGGCAGGGACTAAGAGCTCCTACGAGCAGTACTTC
V: TRBV7-8; size: once; J: TRBJ1-1; D: .; CDR3: CASSLGDRRVKWNTEAFF; DNA: TGTGCCAGCAGCTTAGGGGATAGGAGGGTAAAGTGGAACACTGAAGCTTTCTTT
V: TRBV9; size: .; J: TRBJ1-1; D: .; CDR3: CASSAPGTEAFF; DNA: TGTGCCAGCAGCGCGCCGGGTACTGAAGCTTTCTTT
V: TRBV18; size: few; J: TRBJ2-2; D: .; CDR3: CASSFWPPNTGELFF; DNA: TGTGCCAGCTCATTCTGGCCCCCGAACACCGGGGAGCTGTTTTTT
V: TRBV29-1; size: .; J: TRBJ1-2; D: .; CDR3: CSVDLGQVRGGYTF; DNA: TGCAGCGTTGATCTAGGGCAGGTCCGAGGCGGCTACACCTTC
V: TRBV5-6; size: once; J: TRBJ2-5; D: .; CDR3: CASSLVVRRAGNQETQYF; DNA: TGTGCCAGCAGCTTGGTGGTCCGCAGGGCAGGTAATCAAGAGACCCAGTACTTC
V: TRBV10-2; size: .; J: TRBJ2-7; D: TRBD2; CDR3: CASRGTSSYEQYF; DNA: TGCGCCAGCAGGGGGACTAGTTCCTACGAGCAGTACTTC
V: TRBV5-1; size: .; J: TRBJ2-7; D: .; CDR3: CASSPGQAGLDEQYF; DNA: TGCGCCAGCAGCCCCGGACAGGCGGGACTCGACGAGCAGTACTTC
V: TRBV7-9; size: once; J: TRBJ2-7; D: .; CDR3: CASSLEISGYYEQYF; DNA: TGTGCCAGCAGCTTAGAGATTTCGGGGTACTACGAGCAGTACTTC
V: TRBV27; size: .; J: TRBJ2-1; D: .; CDR3: CASSLSGDEQFF; DNA: TGTGCCAGCAGTTTATCGGGAGATGAGCAGTTCTTC
V: TRBV30; size: once; J: TRBJ2-2; D: .; CDR3: CAWSLGTNTGELFF; DNA: TGTGCCTGGAGTCTAGGGACTAACACCGGGGAGCTGTTTTTT
V: TRBV4-1; size: .; J: TRBJ1-1; D: TRBD1; CDR3: CASSQDWQGVIGDTEAFF; DNA: TGCGCCAGCAGCCAAGATTGGCAGGGGGTAATCGGTGACACTGAAGCTTTCTTT
V: TRBV2; size: .; J: TRBJ2-7; D: TRBD1; CDR3: CASTGGTAYEQYF; DNA: TGTGCCAGCACAGGGGGCACGGCCTACGAGCAGTACTTC